This T cell receptor (beta chain) comes out of a study of blood T cell repertoires in COVID-19. Overall study context: Samples of COVID-19 (acute and convalescent) were obtained from the United States, Italy and Spain. From T cells, B-cell-depleted T cells, or PBMCs came the material, which was cDNA or gDNA.

This clone was seen a few times. CDR3 length: 17 residues. The V gene's germline CDR1 is SGDLS and CDR2 YYNGEE. The trim removed 0 bases at V and 7 bases at J, leaving 13 bases unmatched. As handled by the study authors: Quantification of nucleated cells was approximated via reference gene primer amplification. Measured with immunoSEQ multiplex PCR; TCRdb has only the in-frame clones, and not every one. For V, J and clone size, that table is used; D and trimming come from the DNA. The sample includes about 45,000 clones, over 70% of them seen just once. Input material: peripheral blood. The chain uses TRBV9 and TRBJ2-1; TRBD2 matches at 7 bases. The source of this sequence is a man between 70 and 80 years old with acute or convalescent COVID-19. The CDR3, as DNA: TGTGCCAGCAGCGTAGGGTCCGAGACTAGCCCTATGAATGAGCAGTTCTTC. It is translated as CASSVGSETSPMNEQFF.